This T cell receptor (beta chain) originates from a study of memory CD4+ T cells and cytomegalovirus serostatus. Method: immunoSEQ multiplex PCR; TCRdb's copy keeps in-frame clones and lacks some. Of about 27,000 clones listed, about 80% are singletons. The CDR3 length is 16 residues. V lost 2 bases and J lost 3; bases outside the gene matches: 6. The germline gives CDR1 SGHRS, CDR2 YFSETQ. The sort gate was single viable CD3+CD4+CD8-CD45RO+ cells for memory CD4+ T cells. The TCR comes from an adult in good health and CMV-seronegative. What was sequenced was memory CD4+ T cells from blood. The chain uses TRBV5-1 and TRBJ2-5; 11 bases are a match to TRBD1. This chain's CDR3 is CASSLSGTGGKETQYF. The CDR3 DNA reads TGCGCCAGCAGCTTATCCGGGACAGGGGGTAAAGAGACCCAGTACTTC.